Below, one TCR beta chain is given with its context. These data come from a study of blood T cell repertoires in COVID-19. About the research overall: Material from acute and convalescent COVID-19 was sourced from the United States, Italy and Spain. Sources were T cells, B-cell-depleted T cells, or PBMCs; the material itself was cDNA or gDNA.

Per the original methods: Using reference gene primer amplification, nucleated cell counts were estimated. Only in-frame clones appear in the TCRdb table, and some are missing; sequencing was by immunoSEQ multiplex PCR. That table gives V, J and clone size, and the DNA gave D and trimming. The sample includes some 80,000 clones, 85% to 90% of them seen just once. This CDR3 comprises 16 residues. Germline loops: CDR1 SGHDN, CDR2 FVKESK. Trimming cost V 4 bases and J 1 base, with 16 bases left between them. Source material: peripheral blood. The J gene is TRBJ1-1, the V gene TRBV14, with D possibly being TRBD1 (5 bases). The TCR comes from a woman of 80 years or more in a cohort sampled during active or convalescent COVID-19. The CDR3 spells CASSPYGPGGNTEAFF. In DNA form, the CDR3 reads TGTGCCAGCAGCCCTTACGGGCCGGGGGGGAACACTGAAGCTTTCTTT. The entire variable domain, with the rest obtained from reference TRBV14 and TRBJ1-1, is as follows: EAGVTQFPSHSVIEKGQTVTLRCDPISGHDNLYWYRRVMGKEIKFLLHFVKESKQDESGMPNNRFLAERTGGTYSTLKVQPAELEDSGVYFCASSPYGPGGNTEAFFGQGTRLTVV.